This TCR beta chain was documented in a study of patients and donors after allogeneic stem cell transplantation. TCRdb re-analysed the RT-PCR reads in MiXCR, keeping a single row per CDR3 protein. Seen here are about 57,000 distinct CDR3 sequences, about an eighth observed once, and the top ten hold 25% to 40%. V lost 8 bases, J lost 1 base, and 19 bases lay in between. Germline CDR1 and CDR2: MNHNS and SASEGT. The CDR3 contains 16 residues. This clonotype was seen a few times. Material for sequencing was blood, either unsorted or a sorted T cell fraction (not recorded which). This chain connects TRBV6-1 to TRBJ2-3; D is perhaps TRBD1 (8 bases). The receptor's source is a human donor who was either an allogeneic HSCT recipient or a stem cell or donor lymphocyte infusion donor (not recorded which). It is not recorded whose cells these are; they may come from a transplant donor. CDR3 sequence (DNA): TGTGCCAGCCCCAAGGGGAGGGGACAGGGCACAGATACGCAGTATTTT. It encodes CASPKGRGQGTDTQYF.